One and the same sample provided the 15 T cell receptor beta chains below, sequenced in a study of cytomegalovirus exposure and HLA in healthy donors. Only in-frame clones appear in the TCRdb table, and some are missing; sequencing was by immunoSEQ multiplex PCR. The top ten clones hold roughly 1.5% of a sample with about 74,000 clones, around 94% of them seen once. The sequencing input was PBMCs. These receptor sequences come from a man aged 18 to 30 in good health and CMV-seropositive.

In this sample, this clone turned up once. The CDR3 loop is CASSYSGQGYEQYF. In DNA, the CDR3 is TGTGCCAGCAGTTACTCTGGACAGGGCTACGAGCAGTACTTC. V usage is TRBV6-5 and J usage is TRBJ2-7; 8 bases are a match to TRBD1. The CDR3 is 14 residues long. The germline gives CDR1 MNHEY, CDR2 SVGAGI. Trimming took 0 bases from V and 3 from J; bases not matched to a gene: 1.

The CDR3 region has the DNA TGCAGCGTTGAAGGAGAGGGTAGCTACGAGCAGTACTTC. It translates to CSVEGEGSYEQYF. The V gene is TRBV29-1, the J gene TRBJ2-7; perhaps TRBD2 as D (5 bases). Trimming stripped 1 base from V and 3 bases from J, with 10 bases between. Germline V gene sequence: CDR1 SQVTM, CDR2 ANQGSEA. CDR3 length: 13 residues.

The chain couples TRBV7-9 to TRBJ1-4; TRBD1 is a possible D gene (6 bases). This CDR3 is built from 16 residues. Trimming took off 7 bases at V and 2 bases at J, with 17 bases between the two ends. Germline lookup yields CDR1 SEHNR and CDR2 FQNEAQ (reference sequence). In DNA form, the CDR3 reads TGTGCCAGCACCCTGTGGGGTACAGGGACTAATGAAAAACTGTTTTTT. Translation: CASTLWGTGTNEKLFF.

This chain uses TRBV11-3 with TRBJ2-7; 9 bases are shared with TRBD2. Per germline, CDR1 SGHNT and CDR2 YENEEA. V lost 3 bases to trimming and J lost 6 bases; unmatched junction nucleotides: 3. The length of the CDR3 is 13 residues. The CDR3 is CASSLGREGEQYF. The CDR3 DNA is TGTGCCAGCAGCTTGGGGCGGGAGGGCGAGCAGTACTTC.

The chain links TRBV5-1 to TRBJ1-4; the D is unclear. CDR1 is SGHRS and CDR2 is YFSETQ in the germline V gene. The CDR3 is 14 amino acids. Trimming left V 3 bases short and J 12 bases short, with 18 bases between. The CDR3 DNA is TGCGCCAGCAGCTCGGGCTACAATTTGGGAGAACTGTTTTTT. Translation: CASSSGYNLGELFF.

The chain joins TRBV14 to TRBJ1-1; D possibly corresponds to TRBD1 (5 bases). From germline, CDR1 is SGHDN and CDR2 FVKESK. The CDR3 spans 15 residues. Trimming cost V 4 bases and J 4 bases, with 16 bases left between them. The CDR3 loop reads CASSPLDGGATEAFF. The CDR3 region has the DNA TGTGCCAGCAGCCCCCTGGACGGTGGGGCCACTGAAGCTTTCTTT. Full variable domain (missing parts from reference TRBV14 and TRBJ1-1): EAGVTQFPSHSVIEKGQTVTLRCDPISGHDNLYWYRRVMGKEIKFLLHFVKESKQDESGMPNNRFLAERTGGTYSTLKVQPAELEDSGVYFCASSPLDGGATEAFFGQGTRLTVV.

The CDR3 sequence is CASSFAGLNQPQHF. CDR3 DNA sequence: TGCGCCAGCAGCTTTGCAGGCCTCAATCAGCCCCAGCATTTT. The chain is built from TRBV5-1 and TRBJ1-5; D gene uncertain. This CDR3 region has 14 residues. Trimming shortened V by 2 bases and J by 3 bases, and 9 bases separated the two germline ends. Germline CDR1 and CDR2: SGHRS and YFSETQ.

This clone was counted a single time. The chain has TRBV5-1 and TRBJ1-2; D remains unclear. V lost 0 bases and J lost 2, with 8 bases in between. Per the germline V gene, CDR1 is SGHRS and CDR2 is YFSETQ. The CDR3 is made up of 14 amino acids. The CDR3 protein is CASSLGSQNYGYTF. The DNA for the CDR3 is TGCGCCAGCAGCTTGGGGAGTCAGAACTATGGCTACACCTTC.

This clone was recorded once. The chain links TRBV10-3 to TRBJ2-3, with D tentatively TRBD2 (8 bases). CDR3 size: 14 residues. In germline, CDR1 is ENHRY, CDR2 SYGVKD. Trimming took 4 bases from V and 6 from J, leaving 14 bases between them. CDR3 nucleotides: TGTGCCATCAGTGGGGGACTAGGGGGCGATACGCAGTATTTT. Its translation is CAISGGLGGDTQYF.

V gene TRBV14 combines with J gene TRBJ1-2; TRBD1 might be the D (5 bases). Germline V CDR1 and CDR2: SGHDN, FVKESK. Between the trimmed V and J ends, which lost 4 bases and 2 bases, there was a span of 5 bases. This CDR3 has 12 amino acids. The CDR3 sequence is CASSPGNYGYTF. The DNA for the CDR3 is TGTGCCAGCAGCCCAGGGAACTATGGCTACACCTTC.

The rearrangement uses TRBV11-2 and TRBJ2-5, with 7 bases identical to TRBD1. J was trimmed by 5 bases and V by 2 bases; bases with no gene match: 5. The CDR3 length is 14 residues. CDR1 and CDR2 from the germline V gene are SGHAT and FQNNGV. The CDR3 here is CASSLSAQGETQYF. The DNA for the CDR3 is TGTGCCAGCAGCTTATCTGCACAGGGGGAGACCCAGTACTTC.

J is TRBJ1-4 and V is TRBV11-2; TRBD1 matches at 10 bases. The CDR3 contains 15 residues. The V and J ends lost 3 bases and 11 bases, in that order; junction bases with no gene match: 9. From germline, CDR1 is SGHAT and CDR2 FQNNGV. The CDR3 here is CASSFRDRGVGKLFF. CDR3 DNA sequence: TGTGCCAGCAGCTTCCGGGACAGGGGAGTTGGGAAACTGTTTTTT.

This rearrangement joins TRBV19 to TRBJ2-1, with TRBD2 as a possible D gene (6 bases). The CDR3 has 16 residues. Germline CDR1 LNHDA, CDR2 SQIVND (reference sequence). Trimming left V 3 bases short and J 10 bases short, with 22 bases between. Here the CDR3 DNA reads TGTGCCAGTAGTATGGGAGGACTACGGCCTCCCAAGGAGCAGTTCTTC. It specifies CASSMGGLRPPKEQFF.

The chain recombines TRBV6-5 with TRBJ2-7; 7 nucleotides agree with TRBD2. The CDR3 sequence is 13 residues long. The V segment lost 8 bases and the J segment 2 bases; nucleotides outside the gene matches: 6. Per the germline V gene, CDR1 is MNHEY and CDR2 is SVGAGI. The CDR3 DNA reads TGTGCCAGCGCGGGAGACCCTACCTACGAGCAGTACTTC. Translating it yields CASAGDPTYEQYF.

CDR3 nucleotide sequence: TGTGCCAGCAGTGAAGCGGAGCACTATGGCTACACCTTC. This encodes CASSEAEHYGYTF. This chain connects TRBV25-1 to TRBJ1-2; D is uncertain. CDR1 MGHDK and CDR2 SYGVNS come from the germline V gene. Trimming removed 2 bases from V and 3 bases from J, with 7 bases in between. The CDR3 is made up of 13 amino acids.